This TCR beta chain derives from a study of T cells after posttransplantation cyclophosphamide. Points from the study as a whole: Skin or GI-infiltrating T cells shared few TRB sequences with blood. Donor-recipient repertoire similarity was low at 1-2 months, rising over year one. After PTCy, TRB diversity resembled that of CNI/methotrexate controls.

With respect to this clone: Its target is not known.

V dropped 3 bases and J dropped 5 bases, with 13 bases sitting between them. The germline V gene has CDR1 MNHEY and CDR2 SMNVEV (reference sequence). CDR3 length: 14 residues. The table came from immunoSEQ multiplex PCR; TCRdb's copy has only in-frame clones and leaves some out. This repertoire shows tens of thousands of clones, around 84% found once; its top ten account for about 2.7%. This sequence originates from a man between 25 and 39 years old with a blood cancer, CMV-positive, and with a related stem cell donor. The rearrangement links TRBV27 to TRBJ1-1; TRBD1 might be the D (5 bases). The sample consisted of PBMCs. CDR3 region: CASSFKGSATEAFF. The CDR3 nucleotides read TGTGCCAGCAGTTTTAAGGGGTCGGCGACTGAAGCTTTCTTT.